This T cell receptor beta chain appears in the sequencing data of a study of T cell responses to AZD1222 COVID-19 vaccine. Study-wide results and limits: Spike-specific TCR repertoires showed rising breadth and depth after two AZD1222 doses. Clonal diversity was possibly underestimated, and the donors were mostly white British, with more females.

Profiling relied on immunoSEQ multiplex PCR, and the TCRdb table lists in-frame clones only, not all of them. The sample lists about 200,000 clones; 90% to 95% were seen once. Germline values: CDR1 LNHDA, CDR2 SQIVND (reference sequence). The ends were cut back, 6 bases at V and 7 bases at J, with 22 bases in the middle. The length of the CDR3 is 15 residues. Concerning this clone: The antigen remains unidentified.

This sequence joins TRBV19 and TRBJ2-7, with D tentatively TRBD1 (6 bases). The sequencing here drew on peripheral blood, taken 28 days after the second AZD1222 dose. The source is an adult who received the AZD1222 COVID-19 vaccine. The CDR3 coding sequence is TGTGCCAGTAGCCCCCCGGGCAGGGGATCGCGAGAGCAGTACTTC. Amino acids: CASSPPGRGSREQYF.